This entry is about one T cell receptor (beta chain). Antigen specificity is unknown. The data derive from a study of blood T cells in healthy people across ages. At least 5.5 micrograms of total RNA were extracted per sample. Trimming removed 5 bases from V and 8 bases from J, with 18 bases in between. The CDR3 covers 14 residues. Per germline, CDR1 SEHNR and CDR2 FQNEAQ (reference sequence). Notes on the study in general: Changes seen in expanded clonotypes were possibly confounded by donor CMV status left unknown.

A second roughly 7 to 12 cycle PCR used barcoded and J-beta primers. No fewer than 3 million CDR3-containing paired-end reads came from each sample. From the 5' RACE reads, TCRdb called clonotypes with MiXCR, one entry per CDR3 protein. The sample contains about 580,000 distinct CDR3 sequences, 40% to 55% of which appear only once. The receptor was derived from an older man in good health. Material for sequencing was blood. The rearrangement joins TRBV7-9 to TRBJ1-2, with D uncertain. The CDR3 DNA is TGTGCCAGCAGCCCAGAGAGGGTAGGGCGCGGCTACACCTTC. Amino acids: CASSPERVGRGYTF.